The 14 T cell receptor beta chains in this list originate from one sample, sequenced in a study of blood T cell repertoires in COVID-19. Produced via immunoSEQ multiplex PCR; TCRdb's table is partial and in-frame only. The sample lists approximately 75,000 clones; 65% to 85% were seen once. Material for sequencing was peripheral blood. The receptor source for this set is a man aged 45-60 years with COVID-19, enrolled during active disease.

V usage is TRBV15 and J usage is TRBJ2-1; D perhaps matches TRBD2 (6 bases). Trimming took off 8 bases at V and 0 bases at J, with 26 bases between the two ends. Germline V CDR1 and CDR2: LNHNV, YYDKDF (reference sequence). This CDR3 region has 19 residues. The CDR3 DNA reads TGTGCCACCGCCACCTCGGACTACACCCCCCTTGGCTCCTACAATGAGCAGTTCTTC. It translates to CATATSDYTPLGSYNEQFF.

The chain has TRBV28 and TRBJ2-3, with D possibly being TRBD2 (5 bases). V lost 3 bases, J lost 1 base, and 8 bases lay in between. Per the germline V gene, CDR1 is MDHEN and CDR2 is SYDVKM. The CDR3 spans 14 residues. The CDR3 coding sequence is TGTGCCAGCAGTTTCCTAGCTGGCACAGATACGCAGTATTTT. Encoded protein: CASSFLAGTDTQYF.

The chain couples TRBV2 to TRBJ1-5; no reliable D call. Between the trimmed V and J ends, which lost 4 bases and 4 bases, there was a span of 8 bases. Germline-derived CDR1 and CDR2 are SNHLY and FYNNEI. This CDR3 comprises 13 residues. The CDR3: CASSGSFNQPQHF. The CDR3 bases are TGTGCCAGCAGTGGCAGTTTTAATCAGCCCCAGCATTTT.

This chain connects TRBV28 to TRBJ2-7; weak D call: TRBD2 (6 bases). CDR1 MDHEN and CDR2 SYDVKM come from the germline V gene. V lost 2 bases and J lost 3, with 14 bases in between. The CDR3 has 15 amino acids. CDR3 DNA sequence: TGTGCCAGCAGTTTACAAAGCGGGTCCCGCTACGAGCAGTACTTC. Translated, it gives CASSLQSGSRYEQYF. The complete variable domain, with remaining parts taken from reference TRBV28 and TRBJ2-7, reads DVKVTQSSRYLVKRTGEKVFLECVQDMDHENMFWYRQDPGLGLRLIYFSYDVKMKEKGDIPEGYSVSREKKERFSLILESASTNQTSMYLCASSLQSGSRYEQYFGPGTRLTVT.

The gene calls are TRBV4-1 and TRBJ1-5, with TRBD1 matching 8 bases. The CDR3 spans 15 residues. Per the germline V gene, CDR1 is MGHRA and CDR2 is YSYEKL. With V trimmed by 1 base and J by 3 bases, 2 bases remained unmatched. In DNA, the CDR3 is TGCGCCAGCAGCCAAGCGGACAGGGACAATCAGCCCCAGCATTTT. As protein: CASSQADRDNQPQHF.

The chain has TRBV6-2 or TRBV6-3 and TRBJ1-2; 8 bases map to TRBD1. V was pared by 4 bases and J by 4 bases, with 11 bases of the junction left unmatched. The CDR3 totals 16 residues. The germline V gene has CDR1 MNHEY and CDR2 SVGEGT. In nucleotides, the CDR3 is TGTGCCAGCAGTTCCCGGACAGGGAGGGCTCGCTATGGCTACACCTTC. Translated, it gives CASSSRTGRARYGYTF.

V gene TRBV7-3 combines with J gene TRBJ2-1; a weak D match, TRBD2 (5 bases). This CDR3 comprises 17 residues. Trimming took off 8 bases at V and 0 bases at J, with 20 bases between the two ends. In germline, CDR1 is SGHTA, CDR2 FQGTGA. The CDR3, as DNA: TGTGCCAGCGCCGCAATTCAAGGACGGGGCTCCTACAATGAGCAGTTCTTC. Amino acid sequence: CASAAIQGRGSYNEQFF.

This chain joins TRBV23-1 and TRBJ1-1; TRBD1 aligns across 7 bases. TRBV23-1 counts as an open reading frame of uncertain function. Losses at the gene ends were 3 bases for V and 5 bases for J; bases not matched to a gene: 3. This CDR3 has 13 residues. The CDR3 protein is CASSHGGQTEAFF. The CDR3 DNA is TGCGCCAGCAGTCACGGGGGACAGACTGAAGCTTTCTTT.

This chain connects TRBV7-2 to TRBJ2-7, with 12 bases fitting TRBD2. Trimming removed 4 bases from V and 4 bases from J; junction bases left unmatched: 8. The CDR3 spans 16 residues. Germline CDR1 SGHTA, CDR2 FQGNSA. The CDR3 DNA follows: TGTGCCAGCAGCTCCGCTAGCGGGAGGGGTTTGTACGAGCAGTACTTC. Translation gives CASSSASGRGLYEQYF.

CDR3 sequence reads: CASSISQAGETQYF. The CDR3 region has the DNA TGTGCCAGTTCTATCTCCCAGGCGGGAGAGACCCAGTACTTC. The chain has TRBV9 and TRBJ2-5; possible D gene TRBD2, 5 bases. Germline V gene lookup returns CDR1 SGDLS and CDR2 YYNGEE. The CDR3 length is 14 residues. Trimming removed 8 bases at V and 4 bases at J, with 18 bases between.

This clone was seen just once. The chain is built from TRBV5-8 and TRBJ2-1; D unresolved. Trimming removed 4 bases at V and 2 bases at J, with 10 bases between. Germline V gene data show CDR1 as SGHTS and CDR2 as YDEGEE. The CDR3 extends over 14 amino acids. In DNA, the CDR3 is TGTGCCAGCAGCGGGTGGGCCGCCTACAATGAGCAGTTCTTC. Its translation is CASSGWAAYNEQFF.

This clone was detected ten times or more. The chain uses TRBV30 and TRBJ2-6; possibly TRBD1 for D (6 bases). Between the trimmed V and J ends, which lost 5 bases and 0 bases, there was a span of 14 bases. This CDR3 region has 16 residues. CDR1 GTSNPN and CDR2 SVGIG come from the germline V gene (reference sequence). DNA for the CDR3: TGTGCCTGGGCCCGGGACACCAGCTCTGGGGCCAACGTCCTGACTTTC. Its translation: CAWARDTSSGANVLTF.

For the CDR3, the DNA is TGTGCCAGCACCCTGAGGACAGCCAACTATGGCTACACCTTC. Protein: CASTLRTANYGYTF. J is TRBJ1-2 and V is TRBV6-5; tentatively, D is TRBD1 (6 bases). The CDR3 sequence is 14 residues long. V lost 7 bases and J lost 2, with 14 bases in between. Germline CDR1 and CDR2: MNHEY and SVGAGI.

The CDR3 loop reads CASSVGGASRSGNTIYF. The CDR3 nucleotides read TGTGCCAGTAGTGTCGGGGGTGCCTCCAGGTCTGGAAACACCATATATTTT. V gene TRBV19 combines with J gene TRBJ1-3, with a possible D match to TRBD1 (5 bases). CDR1 LNHDA and CDR2 SQIVND come from the germline V gene (reference sequence). The CDR3 spans 17 residues. The V end was cut by 5 bases, the J end by 1 base, with 18 bases between.